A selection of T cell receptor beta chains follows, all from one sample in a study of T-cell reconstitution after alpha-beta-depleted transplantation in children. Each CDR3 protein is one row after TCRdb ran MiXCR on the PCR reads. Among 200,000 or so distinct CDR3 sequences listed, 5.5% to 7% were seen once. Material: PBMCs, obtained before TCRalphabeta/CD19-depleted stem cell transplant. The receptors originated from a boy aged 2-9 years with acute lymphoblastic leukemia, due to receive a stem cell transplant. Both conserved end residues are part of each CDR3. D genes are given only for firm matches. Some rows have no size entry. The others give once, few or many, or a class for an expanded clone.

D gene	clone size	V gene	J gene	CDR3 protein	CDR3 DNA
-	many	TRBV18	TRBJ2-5	CASSPGSGQETQYF	TGTGCCAGCTCACCGGGTTCGGGACAAGAGACCCAGTACTTC
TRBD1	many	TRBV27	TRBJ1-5	CASSSTGNQPQHF	TGTGCCAGCAGCTCGACAGGGAATCAGCCCCAGCATTTT
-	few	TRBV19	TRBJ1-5	CASGRGNNQPQHF	TGTGCCAGTGGGCGGGGAAACAATCAGCCCCAGCATTTT
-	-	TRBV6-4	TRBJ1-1	CATRLTSQGGSDDLNTEAFF	TGTGCCACCCGGTTAACCTCGCAGGGAGGGTCCGATGACCTTAACACTGAAGCTTTCTTT
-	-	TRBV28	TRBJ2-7	CASSRGEFYEQYF	TGTGCCAGCAGCCGCGGCGAGTTTTACGAGCAGTACTTC
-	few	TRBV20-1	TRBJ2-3	CSAPVAGLMTFLSPTDTQYF	TGCAGTGCTCCTGTGGCGGGACTCATGACGTTCCTATCCCCCACAGATACGCAGTATTTT
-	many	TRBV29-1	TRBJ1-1	CSGSTQGNTEAFF	TGCAGCGGATCAACTCAGGGGAACACTGAAGCTTTCTTT
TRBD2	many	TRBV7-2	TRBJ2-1	CASSLEASGLGYNEQFF	TGTGCCAGCAGCTTAGAAGCTAGCGGGCTGGGGTACAATGAGCAGTTCTTC
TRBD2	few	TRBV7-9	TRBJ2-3	CASSSPLAGGPVGDTQYF	TGTGCCAGCAGCTCCCCACTAGCGGGAGGGCCGGTTGGAGATACGCAGTATTTT
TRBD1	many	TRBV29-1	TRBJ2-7	CSVEGGTGESYEQYF	TGCAGCGTTGAAGGCGGGACAGGGGAATCCTACGAGCAGTACTTC
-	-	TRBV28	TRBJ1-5	CASSPRRRNQPQHF	TGTGCCAGCAGTCCCAGGCGGCGCAATCAGCCCCAGCATTTT
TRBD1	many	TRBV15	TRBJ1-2	CATSRDEPGTGGYGYTF	TGTGCCACCAGCAGAGATGAGCCGGGGACAGGGGGCTATGGCTACACCTTC
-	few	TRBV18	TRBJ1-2	CASSPAGFDYGYTF	TGTGCCAGCTCACCAGCAGGGTTTGACTATGGCTACACCTTC
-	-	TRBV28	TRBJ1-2	CASSLQGHYGYTF	TGTGCCAGCAGCTTACAGGGCCACTATGGCTACACCTTC
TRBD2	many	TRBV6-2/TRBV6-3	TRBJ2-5	CASSYHPGASGQETQYF	TGTGCCAGCAGTTATCACCCCGGGGCTAGCGGGCAAGAGACCCAGTACTTC
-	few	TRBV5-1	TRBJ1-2	CASSLVTAYGYTF	TGCGCCAGCAGCTTGGTTACAGCCTATGGCTACACCTTC
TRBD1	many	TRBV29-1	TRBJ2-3	CSVGQGVGTDTQYF	TGCAGCGTTGGACAGGGCGTCGGAACAGATACGCAGTATTTT
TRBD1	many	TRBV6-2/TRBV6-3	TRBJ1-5	CASQTGDRDNQPQHF	TGTGCCAGTCAAACCGGGGACAGGGACAATCAGCCCCAGCATTTT
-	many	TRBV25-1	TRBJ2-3	CASSDNRRPLF	TGTGCCAGCAGTGATAACCGCCGACCACTCTTT
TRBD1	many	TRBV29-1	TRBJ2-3	CSVAGTGADTQYF	TGCAGCGTGGCCGGGACAGGGGCAGATACGCAGTATTTT
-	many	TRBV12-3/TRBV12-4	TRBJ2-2	CASSSSGTPTGELFF	TGTGCCAGCAGTTCCTCCGGGACACCCACCGGGGAGCTGTTTTTT
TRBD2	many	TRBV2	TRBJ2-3	CASSREGGKTDTQYF	TGTGCCAGCTCCCGGGAGGGAGGGAAGACAGATACGCAGTATTTT
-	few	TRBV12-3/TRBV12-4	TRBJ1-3	CASSSTGYGNTIYF	TGTGCCAGCAGTTCCACAGGGTACGGAAACACCATATATTTT
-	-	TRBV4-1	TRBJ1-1	CASSQPDSEGTKAFF	TGCGCCAGCAGCCAACCGGACAGCGAGGGGACCAAGGCTTTCTTT
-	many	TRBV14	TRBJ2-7	CASSPPGYSYEQYF	TGTGCCAGCAGCCCCCCCGGGTATTCCTACGAGCAGTACTTC
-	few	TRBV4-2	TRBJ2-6	CASSQQNSGANVLTF	TGTGCCAGCAGCCAACAAAACTCTGGGGCCAACGTCCTGACTTTC
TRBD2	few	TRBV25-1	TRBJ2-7	CASSGGAERDIYEQYF	TGTGCCAGCAGTGGAGGGGCAGAGCGGGATATCTACGAGCAGTACTTC
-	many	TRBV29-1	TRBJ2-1	CSVDSGRDEQFF	TGCAGCGTTGACTCAGGAAGGGATGAGCAGTTCTTC
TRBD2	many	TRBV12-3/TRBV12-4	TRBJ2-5	CASSVNARGTRRIETQYF	TGTGCCAGCAGTGTTAACGCTCGGGGGACTAGGAGGATAGAGACCCAGTACTTC
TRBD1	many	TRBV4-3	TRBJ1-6	CASSRDRGQGGYALHF	TGCGCCAGCAGCCGCGACAGGGGCCAGGGAGGCTATGCCCTCCACTTT
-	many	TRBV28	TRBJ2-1	CASSLRNNEQFF	TGTGCCAGCAGTTTACGAAACAATGAGCAGTTCTTC
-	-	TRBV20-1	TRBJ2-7	CSVSRGEQYF	TGCAGTGTTTCCAGGGGCGAGCAGTACTTC
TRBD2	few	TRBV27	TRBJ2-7	CASSPLLAGGPTRGYEQYF	TGTGCCAGCAGTCCGTTACTAGCGGGGGGGCCCACCAGAGGGTACGAGCAGTACTTC
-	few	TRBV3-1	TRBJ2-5	CASSPQLEASQETQYF	TGTGCCAGCAGCCCCCAGCTCGAAGCTAGCCAAGAGACCCAGTACTTC
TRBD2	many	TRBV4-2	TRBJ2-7	CASSQDISGTGEQYF	TGTGCCAGCAGCCAAGATATTAGCGGGACGGGCGAGCAGTACTTC
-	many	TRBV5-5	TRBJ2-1	CASSLWGDNEQFF	TGTGCCAGCAGCTTGTGGGGAGACAATGAGCAGTTCTTC
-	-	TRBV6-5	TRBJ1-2	CASSYDWNYGYTF	TGTGCCAGCAGTTACGACTGGAACTATGGCTACACCTTC
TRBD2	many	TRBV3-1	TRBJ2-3	CASSQSSGGATDTQYF	TGTGCCAGCAGCCAGTCTAGCGGGGGGGCCACAGATACGCAGTATTTT
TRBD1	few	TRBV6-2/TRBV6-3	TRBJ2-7	CASSSDRPMTYEQYF	TGTGCCAGCAGCTCGGACAGGCCGATGACCTACGAGCAGTACTTC
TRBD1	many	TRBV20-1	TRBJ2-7	CSAATTRTGTYEQYF	TGCAGTGCCGCGACCACAAGGACAGGTACCTACGAGCAGTACTTC
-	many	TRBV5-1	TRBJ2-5	CASSLVRALQETQYF	TGCGCCAGCAGCTTGGTTAGGGCCTTACAAGAGACCCAGTACTTC
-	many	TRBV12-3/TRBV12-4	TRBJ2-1	CASSSQGGMNEQFF	TGTGCCAGCAGTTCCCAAGGGGGGATGAATGAGCAGTTCTTC
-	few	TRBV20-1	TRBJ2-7	CSATFTGLHLYEQYF	TGCAGTGCTACCTTCACGGGGCTCCATCTCTACGAGCAGTACTTC
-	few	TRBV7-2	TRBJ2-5	CASSSDSRAYQETQYF	TGTGCCAGCAGCTCAGACTCCCGGGCGTACCAAGAGACCCAGTACTTC
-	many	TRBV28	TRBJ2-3	CASSEVGAPDTQYF	TGTGCCAGCAGCGAGGTAGGAGCTCCGGATACGCAGTATTTT
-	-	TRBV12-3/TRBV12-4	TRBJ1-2	CASSTRGSNYGYTF	TGTGCCAGCAGTACCCGGGGTTCAAACTATGGCTACACCTTC
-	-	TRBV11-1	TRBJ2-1	CASSLATEQFF	TGTGCCAGCAGCTTAGCGACTGAGCAGTTCTTC